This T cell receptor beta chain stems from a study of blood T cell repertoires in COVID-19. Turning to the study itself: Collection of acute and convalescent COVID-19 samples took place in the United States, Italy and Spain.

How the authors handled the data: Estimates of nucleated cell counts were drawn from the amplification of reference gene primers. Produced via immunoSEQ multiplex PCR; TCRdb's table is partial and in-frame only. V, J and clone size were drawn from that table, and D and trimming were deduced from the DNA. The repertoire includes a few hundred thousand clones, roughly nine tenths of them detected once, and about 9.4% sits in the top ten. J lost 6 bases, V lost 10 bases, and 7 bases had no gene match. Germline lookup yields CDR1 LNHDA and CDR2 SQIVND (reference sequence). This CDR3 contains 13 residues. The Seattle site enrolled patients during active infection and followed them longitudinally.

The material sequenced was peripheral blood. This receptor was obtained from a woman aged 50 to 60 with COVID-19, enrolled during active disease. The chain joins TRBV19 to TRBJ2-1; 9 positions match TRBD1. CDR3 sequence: CATRDRAINEQFF. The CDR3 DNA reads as TGTGCCACCCGGGACAGGGCCATCAATGAGCAGTTCTTC.